The entry below gives a single T cell receptor (beta chain) sequence along with its context. The RNA input was roughly 0.45 to 1 ug, and it was reverse transcribed with random hexamers. Each CDR3 protein is one row after TCRdb ran MiXCR on the immunoSEQ multiplex PCR reads. The table includes 150,000 to 200,000 distinct CDR3 sequences, roughly 91% detected once. The data stem from a study of CD8 T cells in Susac syndrome. Trimming shortened V by 3 bases and J by 2 bases, and 11 bases separated the two germline ends. This CDR3 is built from 14 residues. Germline V gives CDR1 MNHEY, CDR2 SMNVEV (reference sequence). The CD8+ and CD4+ T cells were isolated magnetically using a negative isolation approach, whereas the TEMRA cells were enriched by FACS.

The receptor was isolated from a human donor with Susac syndrome. The sequencing sample was made of CD4+ T cells from PBMCs. The chain employs TRBV27 and TRBJ2-7, with D perhaps TRBD2 (5 bases). The CDR3 spells CASSFKGVAYEQYF. CDR3 nucleotides: TGTGCCAGCAGTTTTAAGGGAGTGGCCTACGAGCAGTACTTC.